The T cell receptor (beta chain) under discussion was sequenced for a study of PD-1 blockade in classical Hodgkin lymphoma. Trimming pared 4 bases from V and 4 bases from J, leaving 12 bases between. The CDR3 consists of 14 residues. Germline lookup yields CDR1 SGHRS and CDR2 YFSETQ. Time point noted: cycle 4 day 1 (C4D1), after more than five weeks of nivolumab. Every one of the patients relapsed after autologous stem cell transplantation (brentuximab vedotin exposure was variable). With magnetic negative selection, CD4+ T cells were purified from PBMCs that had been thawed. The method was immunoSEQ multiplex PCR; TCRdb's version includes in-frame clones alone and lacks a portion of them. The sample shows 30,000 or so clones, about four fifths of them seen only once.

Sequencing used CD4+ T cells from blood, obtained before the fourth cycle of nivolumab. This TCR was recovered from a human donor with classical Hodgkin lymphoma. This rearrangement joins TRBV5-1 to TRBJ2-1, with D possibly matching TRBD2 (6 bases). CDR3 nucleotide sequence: TGCGCCAGCAGCCAAACGGGGGTTTACAATGAGCAGTTCTTC. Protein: CASSQTGVYNEQFF.